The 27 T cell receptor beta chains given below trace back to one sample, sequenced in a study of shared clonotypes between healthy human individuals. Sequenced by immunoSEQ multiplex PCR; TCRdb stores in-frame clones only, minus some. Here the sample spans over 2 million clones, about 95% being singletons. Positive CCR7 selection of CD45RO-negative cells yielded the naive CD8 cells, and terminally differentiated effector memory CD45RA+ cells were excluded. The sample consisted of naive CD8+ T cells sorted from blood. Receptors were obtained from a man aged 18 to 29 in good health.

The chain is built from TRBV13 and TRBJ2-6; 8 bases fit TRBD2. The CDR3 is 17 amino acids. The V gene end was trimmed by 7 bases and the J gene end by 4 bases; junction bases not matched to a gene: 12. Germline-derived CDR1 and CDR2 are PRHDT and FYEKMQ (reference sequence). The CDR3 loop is CASTPIREGSGANVLTF. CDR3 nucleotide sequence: TGTGCCAGCACCCCGATTCGGGAGGGGTCAGGGGCCAACGTCCTGACTTTC. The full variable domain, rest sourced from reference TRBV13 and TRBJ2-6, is AAGVIQSPRHLIKEKRETATLKCYPIPRHDTVYWYQQGPGQDPQFLISFYEKMQSDKGSIPDRFSAQQFSDYHSELNMSSLELGDSALYFCASTPIREGSGANVLTFGAGSRLTVL.

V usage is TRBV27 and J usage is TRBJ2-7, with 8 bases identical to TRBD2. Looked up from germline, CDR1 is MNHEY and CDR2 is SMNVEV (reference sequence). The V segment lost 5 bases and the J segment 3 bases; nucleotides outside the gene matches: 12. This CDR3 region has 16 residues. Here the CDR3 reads CASSPSAGEGVYEQYF. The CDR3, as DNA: TGTGCCAGCAGTCCGTCAGCGGGAGAGGGAGTCTACGAGCAGTACTTC.

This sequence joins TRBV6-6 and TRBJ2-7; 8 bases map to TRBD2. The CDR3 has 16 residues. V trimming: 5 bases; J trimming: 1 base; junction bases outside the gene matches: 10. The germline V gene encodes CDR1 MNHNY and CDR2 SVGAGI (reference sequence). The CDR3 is CASSPPGGVGSYEQYF. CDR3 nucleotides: TGTGCCAGCAGTCCTCCCGGGGGGGTCGGGTCCTACGAGCAGTACTTC.

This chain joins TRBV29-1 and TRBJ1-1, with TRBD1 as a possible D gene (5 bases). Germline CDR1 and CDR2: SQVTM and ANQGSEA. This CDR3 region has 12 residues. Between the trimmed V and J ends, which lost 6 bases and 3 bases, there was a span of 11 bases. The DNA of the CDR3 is TGCAGCGTATCCCGGGACTACACTGAAGCTTTCTTT. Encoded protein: CSVSRDYTEAFF.

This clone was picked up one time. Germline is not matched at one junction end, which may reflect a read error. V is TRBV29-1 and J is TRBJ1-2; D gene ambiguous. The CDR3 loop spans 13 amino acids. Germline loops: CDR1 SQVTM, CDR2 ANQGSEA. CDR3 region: CSVEDPETYGYTF. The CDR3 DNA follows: TGCAGCGTGGAAGACCCAGAAACCTATGGCTACACCTTC.

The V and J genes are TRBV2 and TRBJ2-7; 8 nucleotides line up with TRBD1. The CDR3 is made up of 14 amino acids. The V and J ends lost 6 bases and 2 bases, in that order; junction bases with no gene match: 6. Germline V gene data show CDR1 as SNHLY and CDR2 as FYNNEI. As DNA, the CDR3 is TGTGCCAGCAGAGAACCGGGACAGGCCTACGAGCAGTACTTC. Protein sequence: CASREPGQAYEQYF.

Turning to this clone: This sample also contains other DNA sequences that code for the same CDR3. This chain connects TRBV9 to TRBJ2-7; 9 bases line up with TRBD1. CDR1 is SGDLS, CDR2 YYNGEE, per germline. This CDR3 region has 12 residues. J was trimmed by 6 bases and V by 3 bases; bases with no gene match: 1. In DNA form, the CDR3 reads TGTGCCAGCAGCGCACAGGGGGCCGAGCAGTACTTC. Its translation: CASSAQGAEQYF.

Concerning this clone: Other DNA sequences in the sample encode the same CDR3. The CDR3 sequence: CASSYGLAGYEQYF. The CDR3 DNA sequence: TGTGCCAGCAGTTACGGTCTAGCGGGGTACGAGCAGTACTTC. V is TRBV6-5 and J is TRBJ2-7; TRBD2 matches 9 bases. Germline-derived CDR1 and CDR2 are MNHEY and SVGAGI. The CDR3 spans 14 residues. The V and J ends lost 2 bases and 4 bases, in that order; junction bases with no gene match: 3.

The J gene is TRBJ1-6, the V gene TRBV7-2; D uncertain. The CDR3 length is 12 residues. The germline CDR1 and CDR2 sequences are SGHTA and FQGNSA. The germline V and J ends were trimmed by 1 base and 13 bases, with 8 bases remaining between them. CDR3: CASSLVEWPLHF. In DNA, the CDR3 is TGTGCCAGCAGCTTAGTGGAGTGGCCCCTCCACTTT.

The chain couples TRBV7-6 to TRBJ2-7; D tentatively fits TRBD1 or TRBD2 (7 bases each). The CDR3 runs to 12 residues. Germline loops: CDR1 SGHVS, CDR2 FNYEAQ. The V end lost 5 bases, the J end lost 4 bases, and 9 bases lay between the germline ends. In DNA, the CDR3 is TGTGCCAGCAGCCAGGGGGGGTACGAGCAGTACTTC. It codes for CASSQGGYEQYF.

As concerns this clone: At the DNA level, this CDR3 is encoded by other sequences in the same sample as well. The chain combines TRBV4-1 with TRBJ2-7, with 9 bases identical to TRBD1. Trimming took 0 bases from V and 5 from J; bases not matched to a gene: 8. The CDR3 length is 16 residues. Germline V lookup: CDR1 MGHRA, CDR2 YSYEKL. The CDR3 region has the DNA TGCGCCAGCAGCCAAGATTTAGGACAGGGGTCCGACGAGCAGTACTTC. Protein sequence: CASSQDLGQGSDEQYF.

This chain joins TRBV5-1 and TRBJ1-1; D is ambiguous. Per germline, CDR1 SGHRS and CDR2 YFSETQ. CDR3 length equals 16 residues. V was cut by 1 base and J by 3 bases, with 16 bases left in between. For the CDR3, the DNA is TGCGCCAGCAGCTTGACGGCAGGTGGGAGGCACACTGAAGCTTTCTTT. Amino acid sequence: CASSLTAGGRHTEAFF.

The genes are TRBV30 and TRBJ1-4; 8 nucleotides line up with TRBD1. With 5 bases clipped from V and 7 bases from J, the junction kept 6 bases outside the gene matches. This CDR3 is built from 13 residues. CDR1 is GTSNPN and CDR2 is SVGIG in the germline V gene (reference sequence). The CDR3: CAWDRGQAEKLFF. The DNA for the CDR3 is TGTGCCTGGGACAGGGGACAGGCTGAAAAACTGTTTTTT. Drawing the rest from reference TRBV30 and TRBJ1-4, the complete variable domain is SQTIHQWPATLVQPVGSPLSLECTVEGTSNPNLYWYRQAAGRGLQLLFYSVGIGQISSEVPQNLSASRPQDRQFILSSKKLLLSDSGFYLCAWDRGQAEKLFFGSGTQLSVL.

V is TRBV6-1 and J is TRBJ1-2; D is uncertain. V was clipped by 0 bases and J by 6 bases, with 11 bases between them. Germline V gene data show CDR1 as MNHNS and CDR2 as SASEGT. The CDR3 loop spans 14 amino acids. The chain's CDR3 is CASSEAPLGDGYTF. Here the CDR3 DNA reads TGTGCCAGCAGTGAAGCCCCTTTGGGCGATGGCTACACCTTC.

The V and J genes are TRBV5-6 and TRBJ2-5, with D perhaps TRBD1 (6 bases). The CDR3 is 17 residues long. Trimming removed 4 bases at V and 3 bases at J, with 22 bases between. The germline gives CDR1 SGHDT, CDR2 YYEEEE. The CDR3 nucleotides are TGTGCCAGCAGCCGAACCCCGCCGGGACAACCCGAAGAGACCCAGTACTTC. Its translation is CASSRTPPGQPEETQYF.

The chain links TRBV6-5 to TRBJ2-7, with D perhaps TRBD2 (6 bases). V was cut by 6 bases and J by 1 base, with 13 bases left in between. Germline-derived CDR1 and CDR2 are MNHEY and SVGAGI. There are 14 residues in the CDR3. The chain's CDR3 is CASRFAGPSYEQYF. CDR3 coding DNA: TGTGCCAGCAGGTTTGCGGGACCTTCCTACGAGCAGTACTTC.

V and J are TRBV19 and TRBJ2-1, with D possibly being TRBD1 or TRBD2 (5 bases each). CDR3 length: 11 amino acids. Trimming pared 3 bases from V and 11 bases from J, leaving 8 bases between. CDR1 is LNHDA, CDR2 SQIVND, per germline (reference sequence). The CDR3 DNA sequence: TGTGCCAGTAGTATGGGGGAAAAGCAGTTCTTC. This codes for CASSMGEKQFF.

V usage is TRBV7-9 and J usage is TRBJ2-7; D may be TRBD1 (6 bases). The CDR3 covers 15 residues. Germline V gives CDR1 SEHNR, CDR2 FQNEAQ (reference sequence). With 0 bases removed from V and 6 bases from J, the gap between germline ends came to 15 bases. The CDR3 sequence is CASSLAMGALGEQYF. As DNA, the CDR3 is TGTGCCAGCAGCTTAGCGATGGGGGCGCTGGGCGAGCAGTACTTC.

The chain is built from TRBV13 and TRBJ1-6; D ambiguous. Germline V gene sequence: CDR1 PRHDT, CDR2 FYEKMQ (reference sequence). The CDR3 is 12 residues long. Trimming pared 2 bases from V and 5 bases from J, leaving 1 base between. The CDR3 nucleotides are TGTGCCAGCAGCTTAAATAATTCACCCCTCCACTTT. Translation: CASSLNNSPLHF.

The CDR3 protein is CASSEGTGRNTIYF. The CDR3 DNA sequence: TGTGCCAGCAGTGAAGGGACAGGGAGAAACACCATATATTTT. The rearrangement uses TRBV2 and TRBJ1-3; 8 nucleotides align to TRBD1. The V and J ends lost 1 base and 5 bases, in that order; junction bases with no gene match: 1. The CDR3 totals 14 residues. Germline V gene lookup returns CDR1 SNHLY and CDR2 FYNNEI.

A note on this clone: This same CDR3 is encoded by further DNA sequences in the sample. CDR3: CASSQGGDSYEQYF. CDR3 nucleotides: TGCGCCAGCAGCCAAGGTGGGGATTCCTACGAGCAGTACTTC. The chain is built from TRBV4-1 and TRBJ2-7; D ambiguous. Trimming removed 1 base from V and 1 base from J, with 8 bases in between. The CDR3 is 14 amino acids. The germline V gene has CDR1 MGHRA and CDR2 YSYEKL.

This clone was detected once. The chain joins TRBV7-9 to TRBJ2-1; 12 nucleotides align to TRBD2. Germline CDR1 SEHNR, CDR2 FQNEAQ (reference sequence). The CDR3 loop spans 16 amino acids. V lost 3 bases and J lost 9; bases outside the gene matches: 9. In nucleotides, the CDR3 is TGTGCCAGCAGCTTCCTAGCGGGAGGGCCCTCAGGTGAGCAGTTCTTC. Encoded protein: CASSFLAGGPSGEQFF.

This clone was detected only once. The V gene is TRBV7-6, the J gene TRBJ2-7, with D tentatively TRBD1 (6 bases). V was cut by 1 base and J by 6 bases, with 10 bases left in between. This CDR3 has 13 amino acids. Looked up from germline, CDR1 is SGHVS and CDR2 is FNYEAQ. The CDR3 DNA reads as TGTGCCAGCAGCTTAGGGGACAACGGCGAGCAGTACTTC. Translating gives CASSLGDNGEQYF.

The CDR3 spells CASSSSPIHNYGYTF. The DNA for the CDR3 is TGTGCCAGCAGTTCCTCACCTATCCATAACTATGGCTACACCTTC. The chain employs TRBV6-6 and TRBJ1-2; D gene ambiguous. Germline CDR1 reads MNHNY; CDR2 reads SVGAGI (reference sequence). The V gene lost 4 bases and the J gene lost 1 base, with 13 bases spanning the gap. The CDR3 sequence is 15 residues long.

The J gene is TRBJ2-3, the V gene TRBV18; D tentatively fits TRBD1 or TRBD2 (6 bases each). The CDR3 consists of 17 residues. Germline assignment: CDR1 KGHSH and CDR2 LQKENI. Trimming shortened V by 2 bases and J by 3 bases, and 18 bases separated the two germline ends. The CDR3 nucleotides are TGTGCCAGCTCACCATACGGGGGCCCAATTAGAACAGATACGCAGTATTTT. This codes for CASSPYGGPIRTDTQYF. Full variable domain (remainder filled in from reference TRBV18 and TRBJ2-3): NAGVMQNPRHLVRRRGQEARLRCSPMKGHSHVYWYRQLPEEGLKFMVYLQKENIIDESGMPKERFSAEFPKEGPSILRIQQVVRGDSAAYFCASSPYGGPIRTDTQYFGPGTRLTVL.

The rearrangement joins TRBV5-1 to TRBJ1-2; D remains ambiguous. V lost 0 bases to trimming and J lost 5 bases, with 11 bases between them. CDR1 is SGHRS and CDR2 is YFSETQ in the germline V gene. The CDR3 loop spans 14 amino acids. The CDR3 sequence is CASSLADARYGYTF. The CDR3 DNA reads TGCGCCAGCAGCTTGGCCGACGCGAGGTATGGCTACACCTTC.

CDR3 in amino acids: CASSIGTGNTEAFF. Here the CDR3 DNA reads TGTGCCAGCAGCATCGGGACAGGGAACACTGAAGCTTTCTTT. The chain joins TRBV27 to TRBJ1-1; 8 nucleotides align to TRBD1. The CDR3 spans 14 residues. Trimming cost V 6 bases and J 1 base; bases outside gene matches: 4. The germline gives CDR1 MNHEY, CDR2 SMNVEV (reference sequence).